This T cell receptor beta chain was captured by sequencing in a study of blood T cell repertoires in COVID-19. As for the study in general: COVID-19 samples collected from the United States, Italy and Spain covered acute and convalescent phases. PBMCs, B-cell-depleted T cells, or T cells were the source of the cDNA or gDNA that made up the material.

CDR3 length: 15 amino acids. With 4 bases clipped from V and 3 bases from J, the junction kept 5 bases outside the gene matches. Germline-derived CDR1 and CDR2 are MDHEN and SYDVKM. How the authors handled the data: Quantification of nucleated cells was approximated via reference gene primer amplification. The repertoire was sequenced with immunoSEQ multiplex PCR; TCRdb's copy has only in-frame clones and lacks some. V, J and clone size reflect that table, while D and trimming were determined from the DNA. The table includes 150,000 to 200,000 clones, about 86% detected once. The origin of this receptor is a woman aged 70-85 years with acute or convalescent COVID-19. Material: peripheral blood. The chain combines TRBV28 with TRBJ2-1; TRBD2 matches 8 bases. The CDR3 nucleotides are TGTGCCAGCAGTTCTTTAGCGGGAATCTACAATGAGCAGTTCTTC. It yields the protein CASSSLAGIYNEQFF.